The 22 T cell receptor beta chains below were found in one sample sequenced in a study of blood T cell repertoires in COVID-19. Method: immunoSEQ multiplex PCR; TCRdb's copy keeps in-frame clones and lacks some. This table holds around 180,000 clones, roughly 85% found once. Sequenced input: peripheral blood. These receptors were obtained from a woman of 80 years or more with active or convalescent COVID-19.

The chain is built from TRBV12-2 and TRBJ2-7; the D call TRBD2 from the table was never checked on the DNA. TRBV12-2 is given as a pseudogene. The CDR3 consists of 16 residues. The chain's CDR3 is CASRLVNCGLAYEQYF. The CDR3 DNA sequence: TGTGCAAGTCGCTTAGTCAATTGTGGGCTAGCGTACGAGCAGTACTTC.

J is TRBJ2-3 and V is TRBV5-8, with 7 bases aligning to TRBD2. V lost 4 bases to trimming and J lost 3 bases; unmatched junction nucleotides: 8. Germline V CDR1 and CDR2: SGHTS, YDEGEE. This CDR3 has 15 amino acids. The CDR3 sequence is CASSAGDSGTDTQYF. CDR3 DNA: TGTGCCAGCAGCGCCGGGGATAGCGGGACAGATACGCAGTATTTT.

This chain connects TRBV7-2 to TRBJ2-7; TRBD2 matches 8 bases. Germline CDR1 and CDR2: SGHTA and FQGNSA. V gave up 5 bases and J gave up 7 bases; unmatched junction bases: 10. The CDR3 covers 14 residues. CDR3 in amino acids: CASSPIRTSYEQYF. The CDR3 nucleotides read TGTGCCAGCAGCCCCATAAGGACTAGCTATGAGCAGTACTTC.

This clone was seen once. This chain joins TRBV5-1 and TRBJ2-3; TRBD2 aligns across 9 bases. This CDR3 is 14 amino acids long. V was pared by 2 bases and J by 4 bases, with 2 bases of the junction left unmatched. The germline V gene has CDR1 SGHRS and CDR2 YFSETQ. CDR3 coding DNA: TGCGCCAGCAGCTTTAGCGGGAGACCAGATACGCAGTATTTT. Protein: CASSFSGRPDTQYF. The full variable domain, with the rest looked up from reference TRBV5-1 and TRBJ2-3, is KAGVTQTPRYLIKTRGQQVTLSCSPISGHRSVSWYQQTPGQGLQFLFEYFSETQRNKGNFPGRFSGRQFSNSRSEMNVSTLELGDSALYLCASSFSGRPDTQYFGPGTRLTVL.

The chain employs TRBV5-5 and TRBJ2-7, with 10 nucleotides matching TRBD1. In germline, CDR1 is SGHKS, CDR2 YYEKEE (reference sequence). With V trimmed by 4 bases and J by 4 bases, 2 bases remained unmatched. The CDR3 is 13 residues long. CDR3 in DNA: TGTGCCAGCAGCCGACAGGGGGCGTACGAGCAGTACTTC. Its translation is CASSRQGAYEQYF.

The chain recombines TRBV19 with TRBJ2-6; TRBD1 matches at 8 bases. V shed 3 bases, J shed 2 bases, and the junction held 9 bases outside the gene matches. Germline values: CDR1 LNHDA, CDR2 SQIVND (reference sequence). The CDR3 extends over 18 amino acids. CDR3 sequence reads: CASSITVGRGPGANVLTF. The CDR3 DNA reads TGTGCCAGTAGTATTACGGTGGGCAGGGGGCCTGGGGCCAACGTCCTGACTTTC. The full variable domain, its missing parts supplied by reference TRBV19 and TRBJ2-6, is DGGITQSPKYLFRKEGQNVTLSCEQNLNHDAMYWYRQDPGQGLRLIYYSQIVNDFQKGDIAEGYSVSREKKESFPLTVTSAQKNPTAFYLCASSITVGRGPGANVLTFGAGSRLTVL.

The chain links TRBV6-5 to TRBJ2-7, with D uncertain. The germline gives CDR1 MNHEY, CDR2 SVGAGI. The length of the CDR3 is 11 residues. V was shortened by 6 bases and J by 2 bases, with 5 bases between the two germline ends. CDR3: CASRAAYEQYF. CDR3 in DNA: TGTGCCAGCAGGGCAGCCTACGAGCAGTACTTC.

The V gene is TRBV5-1, the J gene TRBJ1-2; the D gene is possibly TRBD1 (6 bases). V dropped 1 base and J dropped 2 bases, with 9 bases sitting between them. This CDR3 has 14 residues. From germline, CDR1 is SGHRS and CDR2 YFSETQ. The CDR3 loop reads CASSLQGMNYGYTF. The DNA of the CDR3 is TGCGCCAGCAGCTTGCAGGGGATGAACTATGGCTACACCTTC.

This clone appeared once. This chain connects TRBV5-1 to TRBJ1-6; 7 bases fit TRBD1. With V trimmed by 1 base and J by 13 bases, 11 bases remained unmatched. The CDR3 is made up of 15 amino acids. Germline CDR1 and CDR2: SGHRS and YFSETQ. CDR3 in DNA: TGCGCCAGCAGCTTGACGACTCAGACAGGGATCCCCCTCCACTTT. Protein sequence: CASSLTTQTGIPLHF.

This rearrangement joins TRBV27 to TRBJ2-1, with D unclear. Germline values: CDR1 MNHEY, CDR2 SMNVEV (reference sequence). With 8 bases removed from V and 4 bases from J, the gap between germline ends came to 12 bases. The CDR3 contains 13 residues. As DNA, the CDR3 is TGTGCCAGCCACCGCTCGACTTACAATGAGCAGTTCTTC. Its protein is CASHRSTYNEQFF.

The V gene is TRBV6-5, the J gene TRBJ2-5; 9 bases line up with TRBD1. Germline loops: CDR1 MNHEY, CDR2 SVGAGI. Trimming took 2 bases from V and 1 from J; bases not matched to a gene: 5. The CDR3 totals 16 residues. The CDR3 nucleotides read TGTGCCAGCAGTTACAGTGGGACAGGGACCCAAGAGACCCAGTACTTC. Amino acids: CASSYSGTGTQETQYF.

The rearrangement uses TRBV28 and TRBJ1-1; possibly TRBD1 for D (6 bases). Per the germline V gene, CDR1 is MDHEN and CDR2 is SYDVKM. This CDR3 region has 15 residues. The V gene lost 5 bases and the J gene lost 1 base, with 14 bases spanning the gap. CDR3 in amino acids: CASSAMGQRNTEAFF. The DNA for the CDR3 is TGTGCCAGCAGTGCGATGGGACAAAGGAACACTGAAGCTTTCTTT. Variable domain in full (rest from reference TRBV28 and TRBJ1-1): DVKVTQSSRYLVKRTGEKVFLECVQDMDHENMFWYRQDPGLGLRLIYFSYDVKMKEKGDIPEGYSVSREKKERFSLILESASTNQTSMYLCASSAMGQRNTEAFFGQGTRLTVV.

The rearrangement joins TRBV11-2 to TRBJ2-1, with TRBD1 as a possible D gene (6 bases). Germline V lookup: CDR1 SGHAT, CDR2 FQNNGV. This CDR3 comprises 14 residues. V was clipped by 5 bases and J by 5 bases, with 13 bases between them. The CDR3 sequence: CASSPMTGDNEQFF. CDR3 coding DNA: TGTGCCAGCAGCCCCATGACAGGAGACAATGAGCAGTTCTTC.

The chain couples TRBV3-1 (or the pseudogene TRBV3-2) to TRBJ1-5, with TRBD1 matching 9 bases. V shed 4 bases and J 5 bases; nucleotides not matched to a gene: 3. Germline CDR1 LGHDT, CDR2 YNNKEL (reference sequence). This CDR3 comprises 14 residues. DNA for the CDR3: TGTGCCAGCAGCCCGGGACAGGGATATCAGCCCCAGCATTTT. Protein product: CASSPGQGYQPQHF.

This clone was detected once. This sequence joins TRBV29-1 and TRBJ2-7; no clear D gene. V was pared by 3 bases and J by 3 bases, with 15 bases between. CDR3 length equals 14 residues. Germline CDR1 and CDR2: SQVTM and ANQGSEA. In nucleotides, the CDR3 is TGCAGCGTTGAGACCGCGGATGATCTCTACGAGCAGTACTTC. This codes for CSVETADDLYEQYF.

The chain is built from TRBV25-1 and TRBJ2-3; D unclear. Germline CDR1 is MGHDK and CDR2 is SYGVNS. This CDR3 has 12 residues. V lost 3 bases and J 4 bases, leaving 5 bases between the germline ends. This chain's CDR3 is CASSERPDTQYF. DNA of the CDR3: TGTGCCAGCAGTGAGAGGCCAGATACGCAGTATTTT.

The CDR3 nucleotides are TGTGCCAGCAGCCCGACAGGGGGCAATAGGAACACTGAAGCTTTCTTT. Translation: CASSPTGGNRNTEAFF. The chain has TRBV5-6 and TRBJ1-1; 10 bases agree with TRBD1. Germline CDR1 reads SGHDT; CDR2 reads YYEEEE. V was pared by 4 bases and J by 1 base, with 7 bases of the junction left unmatched. The CDR3 has 16 residues.

This clone was observed a few times. CDR3 protein: CASSLAYGNRGTDYGYTF. The CDR3 coding sequence is TGTGCCAGCAGCTTAGCGTACGGGAACAGGGGGACTGACTATGGCTACACCTTC. V usage is TRBV7-2 and J usage is TRBJ1-2; TRBD1 matches at 8 bases. V lost 0 bases and J lost 3; bases outside the gene matches: 12. The V gene's germline CDR1 is SGHTA and CDR2 FQGNSA. CDR3 size: 18 residues. The full variable domain, its missing parts supplied by reference TRBV7-2 and TRBJ1-2, is GAGVSQSPSNKVTEKGKDVELRCDPISGHTALYWYRQSLGQGLEFLIYFQGNSAPDKSGLPSDRFSAERTGGSVSTLTIQRTQQEDSAVYLCASSLAYGNRGTDYGYTFGSGTRLTVV.

This clone was seen a handful of times. This chain joins TRBV7-6 and TRBJ1-2, with D possibly being TRBD1 (5 bases). The germline CDR1 and CDR2 sequences are SGHVS and FNYEAQ. The CDR3 runs 16 residues. V gave up 1 base and J gave up 2 bases, with 14 bases separating them. CDR3: CASSLGVWGGNYGYTF. CDR3 bases: TGTGCCAGCAGCTTAGGAGTCTGGGGGGGGAACTATGGCTACACCTTC. The entire variable domain, with the rest obtained from reference TRBV7-6 and TRBJ1-2, is as follows: GAGVSQSPRYKVTKRGQDVALRCDPISGHVSLYWYRQALGQGPEFLTYFNYEAQQDKSGLPNDRFSAERPEGSISTLTIQRTEQRDSAMYRCASSLGVWGGNYGYTFGSGTRLTVV.

The CDR3 DNA follows: TGTGCCAGCAGCCCGGACAGGGGTGGGACTGAAGCTTTCTTT. It translates to CASSPDRGGTEAFF. The V call is TRBV5-8, the J call TRBJ1-1, with 9 positions matching TRBD1. Germline loops: CDR1 SGHTS, CDR2 YDEGEE. This CDR3 is built from 14 residues. V shed 4 bases, J shed 5 bases, and the junction held 6 bases outside the gene matches.

This chain connects TRBV30 to TRBJ1-2, with TRBD1 identical over 8 bases. The CDR3 extends over 14 amino acids. The V gene's germline CDR1 is GTSNPN and CDR2 SVGIG (reference sequence). J gave up 3 bases and V 2 bases, and 5 bases lay outside the gene matches. CDR3 DNA: TGTGCCTGGAGTCCCCAGGGGGCCGACTATGGCTACACCTTC. Its translation is CAWSPQGADYGYTF.

The CDR3 here is CASSVGSGEETQYF. The CDR3, as DNA: TGTGCCAGCAGCGTAGGATCGGGAGAAGAGACCCAGTACTTC. The genes are TRBV9 and TRBJ2-5, with D possibly being TRBD2 (6 bases). The CDR3 has 14 amino acids. Germline V lookup: CDR1 SGDLS, CDR2 YYNGEE. V lost 0 bases to trimming and J lost 3 bases, with 9 bases between them.